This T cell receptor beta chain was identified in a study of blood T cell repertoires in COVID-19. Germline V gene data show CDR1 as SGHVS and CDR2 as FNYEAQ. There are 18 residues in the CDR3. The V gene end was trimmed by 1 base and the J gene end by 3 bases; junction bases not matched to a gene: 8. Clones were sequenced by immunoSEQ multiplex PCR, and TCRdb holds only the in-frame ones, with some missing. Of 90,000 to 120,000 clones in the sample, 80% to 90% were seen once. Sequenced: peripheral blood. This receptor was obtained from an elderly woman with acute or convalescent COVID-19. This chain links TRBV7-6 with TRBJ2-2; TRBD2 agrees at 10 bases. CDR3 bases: TGTGCCAGCAGCTTAGGTAGCGGGGGGCCACGAGACACCGGGGAGCTGTTTTTT. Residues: CASSLGSGGPRDTGELFF.